The next 29 T cell receptor beta chains were all read from a single sample in a study of Graves' ophthalmopathy and Graves' hyperthyroidism (dated by TCRdb to between 2017 and 2018). The instrument was an Illumina HiSeq 2000. For repertoire sequencing, TCR beta CDR3 regions were amplified from RNA transcripts. The first round of RT-PCR was done with HTBI primers and the Qiagen OneStep RT-PCR kit, and was followed by a second round of multiplex PCR, then size selection and purification. TCRdb applied fastp at Q25 and MiXCR to the public reads, then kept only in-frame beta chains. Each entry merges the rows of one CDR3 protein and shows their most common DNA and genes. For this sample there are almost 750,000 distinct CDR3 sequences; 40% appear just once. The ten most abundant clones make up 44% of the sample. The sample was peripheral blood. The receptors stem from an adult man with Graves' ophthalmopathy.

The rearrangement uses TRBV7-9 and TRBJ1-2; D gene unclear. The V end lost 2 bases, the J end lost 7 bases, and 14 bases lay between the germline ends. Germline lookup yields CDR1 SEHNR and CDR2 FQNEAQ (reference sequence). This CDR3 has 14 residues. The chain's CDR3 is CASSLIAEEAGYTF. CDR3 in DNA: TGTGCCAGCAGCTTAATAGCCGAGGAGGCTGGCTACACCTTC.

This rearrangement joins TRBV11-2 to TRBJ2-7, with TRBD1 as a possible D gene (6 bases). Trimming took 0 bases from V and 0 from J, leaving 12 bases between them. The CDR3 totals 16 residues. Per the germline V gene, CDR1 is SGHAT and CDR2 is FQNNGV. CDR3 sequence (DNA): TGTGCCAGCAGCTTAGATGGTGGACAGAGCTCCTACGAGCAGTACTTC. Protein: CASSLDGGQSSYEQYF.

This clonotype has a handful of counts. This chain links TRBV7-9 with TRBJ2-2; D unclear. The CDR3 extends over 16 amino acids. V gave up 0 bases and J gave up 0 bases, with 8 bases separating them. The germline CDR1 and CDR2 sequences are SEHNR and FQNEAQ (reference sequence). In DNA form, the CDR3 reads TGTGCCAGCAGCTTAGCGAAGCCGACGAACACCGGGGAGCTGTTTTTT. Translation gives CASSLAKPTNTGELFF.

As concerns this clonotype: A clone one base away is much larger, so this may be a read error. The CDR3 does not end in the conserved phenylalanine or tryptophan, so this is likely a read error. The rearrangement joins TRBV7-2 to TRBJ1-6; D is perhaps TRBD1 (6 bases). CDR1 SGHTA and CDR2 FQGNSA come from the germline V gene. V lost 6 bases, J lost 4 bases, and 13 bases lay in between. The CDR3 spans 15 residues. CDR3 sequence (DNA): TGTGCCAGCAGTCCACAGGGTGCTTATAATTCACCCCTCCACCTT. Encoded protein: CASSPQGAYNSPLHL.

The rearrangement uses TRBV29-1 and TRBJ1-1, with D perhaps matching TRBD1 (5 bases). CDR1 and CDR2 (germline): SQVTM, ANQGSEA. The CDR3 loop spans 14 amino acids. V was trimmed by 4 bases and J by 0 bases, leaving 12 bases between them. CDR3 loop: CSVGETGLNTEAFF. DNA for the CDR3: TGCAGCGTTGGTGAGACGGGACTGAACACTGAAGCTTTCTTT.

The V and J genes are TRBV20-1 and TRBJ1-5, with unresolved D. Trimming removed 3 bases at V and 0 bases at J, with 12 bases between. CDR1 DFQATT and CDR2 SNEGSKA come from the germline V gene (reference sequence). This CDR3 is 15 amino acids long. The CDR3 nucleotides read TGCAGTGCTAGTTTTCGCGTCTATAGCAATCAGCCCCAGCATTTT. Residues: CSASFRVYSNQPQHF.

The chain links TRBV29-1 to TRBJ1-1, with TRBD1 as a possible D gene (6 bases). This CDR3 is built from 14 residues. Germline V gene lookup returns CDR1 SQVTM and CDR2 ANQGSEA. The ends were cut back, 7 bases at V and 4 bases at J, with 19 bases in the middle. The CDR3 protein is CSAGKQGYGTEAFF. The CDR3 coding sequence is TGCAGCGCAGGTAAACAGGGCTATGGCACTGAAGCTTTCTTT.

This clonotype was seen ten or more times. The chain couples TRBV25-1 to TRBJ1-1; 7 bases are a match to TRBD1. CDR1 and CDR2 from the germline V gene are MGHDK and SYGVNS. The CDR3 runs to 15 residues. Trimming at V came to 3 bases and at J to 3 bases, leaving 7 bases not matched to a gene. The CDR3 region has the DNA TGTGCCAGCAGTGACCCCGACAGGGTTGACACTGAAGCTTTCTTT. Translated: CASSDPDRVDTEAFF.

The J gene is TRBJ2-3, the V gene TRBV10-3; no reliable D call. This CDR3 contains 11 residues. CDR1 and CDR2 (germline): ENHRY, SYGVKD. V gave up 5 bases and J gave up 5 bases, with 5 bases separating them. The CDR3 sequence: CAISNQDTQYF. The CDR3 region has the DNA TGTGCCATCAGTAATCAAGATACGCAGTATTTT.

The V call is TRBV12-3 or TRBV12-4, the J call TRBJ2-5; D may be TRBD2 (6 bases). This CDR3 is 15 amino acids long. V gave up 2 bases and J gave up 5 bases, with 15 bases separating them. The CDR3 sequence is CASSLLAGTGETQYF. CDR3 nucleotide sequence: TGTGCCAGCAGTTTATTGGCAGGGACTGGGGAGACCCAGTACTTC.

A word on this clonotype: One end of the junction fails to match germline, which may point to a read error. The chain has TRBV29-1 and TRBJ1-5; unclear D gene. Germline values: CDR1 SQVTM, CDR2 ANQGSEA. The CDR3 consists of 12 residues. The CDR3 region has the DNA TGCAGCGTTGTTGCAGAGAATCAGCCCCAGCATTTC. Protein sequence: CSVVAENQPQHF.

The table lists this clonotype with many counts. The genes are TRBV20-1 and TRBJ2-7, with TRBD2 matching over 16 bases. The junction had 6 bases not matched to a gene; V was cut back by 6 bases and J by 4 bases. The germline V gene has CDR1 DFQATT and CDR2 SNEGSKA (reference sequence). The CDR3 loop spans 15 amino acids. The CDR3 loop is CSATGTSGRAYEQYF. DNA for the CDR3: TGCAGTGCCACCGGGACTAGCGGGAGGGCGTACGAGCAGTACTTC.

This clonotype is a singleton in its sample. V and J are TRBV7-9 and TRBJ1-6; no firm D call. CDR3 size: 15 residues. The V end was cut by 6 bases, the J end by 7 bases, with 16 bases between. The V gene's germline CDR1 is SEHNR and CDR2 FQNEAQ (reference sequence). CDR3: CASSPGVERNSPLHF. The CDR3 nucleotides read TGTGCCAGCAGTCCCGGCGTTGAGAGGAATTCACCCCTCCACTTT.

There are a few counts of this clonotype. The J gene is TRBJ1-1, the V gene TRBV6-2 or TRBV6-3; maybe TRBD1 (5 bases). Per germline, CDR1 MNHEY and CDR2 SVGEGT. The CDR3 is 13 amino acids. Trimming removed 6 bases from V and 3 bases from J, with 11 bases in between. DNA for the CDR3: TGTGCCAGCAGAATAGGGGCGTACACTGAAGCTTTCTTT. Translation: CASRIGAYTEAFF.

V usage is TRBV6-5 and J usage is TRBJ2-5; D is unclear. Germline values: CDR1 MNHEY, CDR2 SVGAGI. The CDR3 is made up of 14 amino acids. The V gene lost 8 bases and the J gene lost 7 bases, with 20 bases spanning the gap. The CDR3 spells CASQGGSPSSTQYF. CDR3 sequence (DNA): TGTGCCAGCCAAGGCGGCAGTCCATCATCGACCCAGTACTTC.

This chain connects TRBV7-9 to TRBJ2-2; D tentatively reads TRBD1 or TRBD2 (6 bases each). The CDR3 spans 17 residues. V was clipped by 5 bases and J by 1 base, with 17 bases between them. CDR1 and CDR2 from the germline V gene are SEHNR and FQNEAQ (reference sequence). The CDR3 loop reads CASSPAGGVLNTGELFF. CDR3 nucleotide sequence: TGTGCCAGCAGCCCCGCCGGGGGCGTACTGAACACCGGGGAGCTGTTTTTT.

V gene TRBV24-1 combines with J gene TRBJ2-5; TRBD2 agrees at 9 bases. J gave up 1 base and V 5 bases, and 7 bases lay outside the gene matches. The CDR3 has 16 amino acids. Germline-derived CDR1 and CDR2 are KGHDR and SFDVKD. This CDR3 is CATSGRAGGVQETQYF. CDR3 bases: TGTGCCACCAGTGGTCGGGCGGGGGGGGTCCAAGAGACCCAGTACTTC.

V is TRBV25-1 and J is TRBJ2-2, with D possibly TRBD1 on 5 matching bases. Germline CDR1 MGHDK, CDR2 SYGVNS. Trimming removed 5 bases at V and 0 bases at J, with 10 bases between. This CDR3 contains 15 residues. This chain's CDR3 is CASSYRLANTGELFF. In DNA form, the CDR3 reads TGTGCCAGCAGTTACAGGCTAGCGAACACCGGGGAGCTGTTTTTT.

This clonotype was seen a single time. This may be a read error, as it is one base from a much larger clone. The chain carries TRBV7-9 and TRBJ1-2, with a tentative D call TRBD1 (5 bases). The CDR3 length is 14 residues. Per germline, CDR1 SEHNR and CDR2 FQNEAQ (reference sequence). V was pared by 5 bases and J by 2 bases, with 12 bases between. The CDR3 DNA follows: TGTGCCAGCAGCCAAGGGGCTCACAACTATGGCTACACCTTC. Its protein product is CASSQGAHNYGYTF.

The chain recombines TRBV9 with TRBJ1-1; TRBD1 matches at 7 bases. There are 17 residues in the CDR3. Losses at the gene ends were 4 bases for V and 0 bases for J; bases not matched to a gene: 12. Germline CDR1 and CDR2: SGDLS and YYNGEE. In DNA, the CDR3 is TGTGCCAGCAGCTCTGCTTTCACAGGGGCGCTGAACACTGAAGCTTTCTTT. Translating gives CASSSAFTGALNTEAFF. Looking up the rest from reference TRBV9 and TRBJ1-1 gives the full variable domain: DSGVTQTPKHLITATGQRVTLRCSPRSGDLSVYWYQQSLDQGLQFLIQYYNGEERAKGNILERFSAQQFPDLHSELNLSSLELGDSALYFCASSSAFTGALNTEAFFGQGTRLTVV.

The chain joins TRBV25-1 to TRBJ2-2; D is perhaps TRBD2 (6 bases). The V and J ends lost 11 bases and 0 bases respectively, with 16 bases between them. CDR1 MGHDK and CDR2 SYGVNS come from the germline V gene. There are 15 residues in the CDR3. The CDR3 sequence: CAWSGGTANTGELFF. CDR3 bases: TGTGCCTGGAGTGGGGGGACGGCGAACACCGGGGAGCTGTTTTTT. The entire variable domain, with the rest obtained from reference TRBV25-1 and TRBJ2-2, is as follows: EADIYQTPRYLVIGTGKKITLECSQTMGHDKMYWYQQDPGMELHLIHYSYGVNSTEKGDLSSESTVSRIRTEHFPLTLESARPSHTSQYLCAWSGGTANTGELFFGEGSRLTVL.

The CDR3 DNA follows: TGTGCCAGCAGCGTAGAGGGGGCAGGTGAAGCTTTCTTT. Amino acids: CASSVEGAGEAFF. The chain joins TRBV9 to TRBJ1-1; TRBD1 matches 7 bases. V lost 0 bases, J lost 7 bases, and 3 bases stayed unmatched. This CDR3 contains 13 residues. Germline values: CDR1 SGDLS, CDR2 YYNGEE.

V and J are TRBV9 and TRBJ1-2; the D gene is possibly TRBD1 (5 bases). CDR1 SGDLS and CDR2 YYNGEE come from the germline V gene. Trimming took 7 bases from V and 5 from J, leaving 24 bases between them. The CDR3 is made up of 16 amino acids. CDR3 nucleotide sequence: TGTGCCAGCTCACCTACCTCTGTCGTCAAGGGGTATGGCTACACCTTC. This gives the protein CASSPTSVVKGYGYTF.

V is TRBV20-1 and J is TRBJ2-5; either TRBD1 or TRBD2 may supply D (5 bases each). This CDR3 is 16 amino acids long. Germline lookup yields CDR1 DFQATT and CDR2 SNEGSKA (reference sequence). Trimming left V 4 bases short and J 4 bases short, with 22 bases between. CDR3 protein: CSATVFFGASRETQYF. CDR3 in DNA: TGCAGTGCTACCGTCTTTTTCGGGGCCTCTAGAGAGACCCAGTACTTC.

In this sample, this clonotype turned up a few times. The chain employs TRBV12-3 or TRBV12-4 and TRBJ2-7; a possible D gene is TRBD1 (6 bases). The CDR3 contains 14 residues. Trimming removed 5 bases from V and 8 bases from J, with 19 bases in between. The CDR3 DNA reads TGTGCCAGCAGTCAAGACGTCTGGGGGCGAAAGCAGTACTTC. Translating gives CASSQDVWGRKQYF.

Only a few counts were recorded for this clonotype. The rearrangement uses TRBV5-1 and TRBJ2-2; D is ambiguous. Looked up from germline, CDR1 is SGHRS and CDR2 is YFSETQ. V was cut by 0 bases and J by 8 bases, with 8 bases left in between. The CDR3 loop spans 13 amino acids. In DNA, the CDR3 is TGCGCCAGCAGCTTGGGGCCCTTTGGGGAGCTGTTTTTT. This sequence encodes CASSLGPFGELFF.

This clonotype has a count of ten or more. The rearrangement uses TRBV10-3 and TRBJ2-2; 7 bases are shared with TRBD2. Losses at the gene ends were 3 bases for V and 6 bases for J; bases not matched to a gene: 13. The CDR3 covers 17 residues. Per germline, CDR1 ENHRY and CDR2 SYGVKD. CDR3 bases: TGTGCCATCAGTGATTTTCTCATTGGCGGGAGATCCGGGGAGCTGTTTTTT. Its protein product is CAISDFLIGGRSGELFF.

To note about this clonotype: The junction differs from germline at one of its ends, possibly a read error. The V call is TRBV18, the J call TRBJ1-4; TRBD1 is a possible D gene (5 bases). Germline CDR1 KGHSH, CDR2 LQKENI. The CDR3 runs 14 residues. The CDR3 loop is CASSPPTERERLFF. The CDR3 bases are TGTGCCAGCTCACCACCGACAGAGAGAGAAAGACTGTTTTTT.

This chain uses TRBV5-5 with TRBJ2-5, with D perhaps matching TRBD1 or TRBD2 (6 bases each). The CDR3 is made up of 14 amino acids. Germline V gene sequence: CDR1 SGHKS, CDR2 YYEKEE (reference sequence). V dropped 5 bases and J dropped 5 bases, with 16 bases sitting between them. DNA for the CDR3: TGTGCCAGCAGTTACTCGGGGGCGGGGGAGACCCAGTACTTC. Translation gives CASSYSGAGETQYF.